The 5 T cell receptor beta chains below were found in one sample sequenced in a study of blood T cells in healthy people across ages. Primers used in a second PCR of about 6 to 11 cycles were a sample-barcoded 5' primer and a J-beta primer mix. One entry per CDR3 protein results from TCRdb running MiXCR on the 5' RACE reads. This sample yields about 1,400,000 distinct CDR3 sequences, of which roughly 59% are seen a single time; under 8.5% belongs to the top ten. Material: blood. The source of these receptors is a man aged 18 to 29 in good health.

The J gene is TRBJ1-6, the V gene TRBV30; D uncertain. Looked up from germline, CDR1 is GTSNPN and CDR2 is SVGIG (reference sequence). The CDR3 is made up of 15 amino acids. Trimming took 2 bases from V and 2 from J, leaving 10 bases between them. In DNA, the CDR3 is TGTGCCTGGAGTTCGGCCAGACCCTATAATTCACCCCTCCACTTT. Protein product: CAWSSARPYNSPLHF.

V gene TRBV5-1 combines with J gene TRBJ2-1, with TRBD2 identical over 7 bases. CDR1 is SGHRS, CDR2 YFSETQ, per germline. CDR3 size: 16 residues. With V trimmed by 10 bases and J by 9 bases, 22 bases remained unmatched. Written as DNA, the CDR3 is TGCGCCGGCAACACCGGGACGAGCGGGGTCGGTGGTGAGCAGTTCTTC. It encodes CAGNTGTSGVGGEQFF.

The chain combines TRBV5-1 with TRBJ1-2; unclear D gene. Trimming removed 5 bases at V and 4 bases at J, with 12 bases between. The CDR3 extends over 13 amino acids. CDR1 and CDR2 (germline): SGHRS, YFSETQ. CDR3 in amino acids: CASRKSEGYGYTF. For the CDR3, the DNA is TGCGCCAGCAGAAAGTCGGAGGGCTATGGCTACACCTTC.

This rearrangement joins TRBV20-1 to TRBJ2-4; 15 positions agree with TRBD2. The assigned J gene may be wrong: the sequence end matches TRBJ2-7 better. Germline CDR1 and CDR2: DFQATT and SNEGSKA (reference sequence). CDR3 length: 17 amino acids. The CDR3 DNA follows: TGCAGTGCTCTACCGGGGACTAGCGGGGGGTTCACCTACGAGCAGTACTTC. Translation: CSALPGTSGGFTYEQYF.

V and J are TRBV7-8 and TRBJ2-3; TRBD2 matches at 9 bases. The CDR3 extends over 15 amino acids. The J segment lost 3 bases and the V segment lost 3 bases, leaving 4 bases of the junction unmatched. CDR1 and CDR2 from the germline V gene are SGHVS and FQNEAQ. CDR3 loop: CASSLVAGETDTQYF. The CDR3 nucleotides read TGTGCCAGCAGCTTGGTAGCGGGGGAGACAGATACGCAGTATTTT. The variable domain in full, completed from reference TRBV7-8 and TRBJ2-3, reads GAGVSQSPRYKVAKRGQDVALRCDPISGHVSLFWYQQALGQGPEFLTYFQNEAQLDKSGLPSDRFFAERPEGSVSTLKIQRTQQEDSAVYLCASSLVAGETDTQYFGPGTRLTVL.